This is a list of T cell receptor beta chains from one sample in a study of control samples from healthy donors and cancer patients. Assay used: immunoSEQ multiplex PCR; TCRdb lists only in-frame clones, some missing. The sample yields 100,000 to 150,000 clones, 80% to 95% seen once. Sequencing used blood. The receptors come from a man aged 18 to 29 in good health. CDR3s include the opening cysteine and the closing phenylalanine or tryptophan. Fields, in order: D gene, V gene, J gene, clone size, CDR3 protein, CDR3 DNA. D genes are given only for firm matches. The listing skips clone size in some rows; elsewhere it reads once, few, many or a size class.

-	TRBV5-6	TRBJ2-3	-	CASSLAYGDTQYF	TGTGCCAGCAGCTTGGCCTATGGAGATACGCAGTATTTT
-	TRBV18	TRBJ1-1	-	CASSPLRAMNTEAFF	TGTGCCAGCTCACCTTTGCGAGCCATGAACACTGAAGCTTTCTTT
-	TRBV19	TRBJ2-1	-	CASSKAVHSYNEQFF	TGTGCCAGTAGTAAGGCTGTCCACTCCTACAATGAGCAGTTCTTC
-	TRBV12-3/TRBV12-4	TRBJ2-3	-	CASTPGARDTQYF	TGTGCCAGCACACCAGGGGCGCGAGATACGCAGTATTTT
-	TRBV6-4	TRBJ2-1	-	CASRPLAQGYNEQFF	TGTGCCAGCAGACCTTTAGCTCAGGGCTACAATGAGCAGTTCTTC
-	TRBV29-1	TRBJ1-2	-	CSVMGDRFWGYTF	TGCAGCGTTATGGGCGACAGGTTTTGGGGCTACACCTTC
-	TRBV6-5	TRBJ2-7	once	CASSYGKGYSYEQYF	TGTGCCAGCAGTTACGGCAAGGGCTACTCCTACGAGCAGTACTTC
-	TRBV7-9	TRBJ1-1	-	CASSLPLEDGLKAFF	TGTGCCAGCAGCCTCCCACTTGAGGACGGTCTTAAAGCTTTCTTT
-	TRBV27	TRBJ1-1	-	CASSFGQNTEAFF	TGTGCCAGCAGTTTTGGGCAGAACACTGAAGCTTTCTTT
-	TRBV5-1	TRBJ2-7	-	CASASQGRGPYEQYF	TGCGCCAGCGCTTCGCAGGGGAGGGGACCCTACGAGCAGTACTTC
-	TRBV5-1	TRBJ2-1	-	CASSLGQFSSYNEQFF	TGCGCCAGCAGCTTGGGACAGTTTAGCTCCTACAATGAGCAGTTCTTC
-	TRBV5-1	TRBJ1-2	-	CATTRDGTNYGYTF	TGCGCCACCACCAGGGACGGGACTAACTATGGCTACACCTTC
-	TRBV6-1	TRBJ1-3	-	CASSEVGASGNTIYF	TGTGCCAGCAGTGAAGTCGGCGCTTCTGGGAACACCATATATTTT
TRBD2	TRBV3-1/TRBV3-2	TRBJ2-3	-	CASSQAPSSGGDTQYF	TGTGCCAGCAGCCAAGCGCCGAGTAGCGGGGGTGATACGCAGTATTTT
TRBD2	TRBV7-3	TRBJ2-3	once	CASSSGLAGRTDTQYF	TGTGCCAGCAGCTCGGGACTAGCGGGTCGCACAGATACGCAGTATTTT
-	TRBV5-4	TRBJ1-4	-	CASRGDGGGEKLFF	TGTGCCAGCAGAGGAGACGGGGGCGGTGAAAAACTGTTTTTT
TRBD1	TRBV25-1	TRBJ2-4	-	CASSDGQGSHIQYF	TGTGCCAGCAGTGACGGACAGGGATCCCACATTCAGTACTTC